Shown below are 12 T cell receptor beta chains from a single sample sequenced in a study of cytomegalovirus exposure and HLA in healthy donors. PCR was performed using 60 Vbeta and 13 Jbeta primers. Profiling relied on immunoSEQ multiplex PCR, and the TCRdb table lists in-frame clones only, not all of them. The sample lists about 94,000 clones; around 74% were seen once. The material sequenced was PBMCs. These receptors all stem from a man aged 35 to 55 in good health and CMV-seropositive.

The chain couples TRBV11-2 to TRBJ2-2; 9 nucleotides match TRBD2. Trimming took 4 bases from V and 2 from J; bases not matched to a gene: 11. CDR1 is SGHAT, CDR2 FQNNGV, per germline. This CDR3 is built from 18 residues. CDR3 DNA sequence: TGTGCCAGCAGCTCCTACTCCTGGCGGGGGGGAAACACCGGGGAGCTGTTTTTT. It translates to CASSSYSWRGGNTGELFF.

This rearrangement joins TRBV6-5 to TRBJ2-5; no clear D. V was shortened by 2 bases and J by 3 bases, with 13 bases between the two germline ends. Germline V lookup: CDR1 MNHEY, CDR2 SVGAGI. This CDR3 contains 15 residues. Here the CDR3 DNA reads TGTGCCAGCAGTTACCAAACCGGCAGCGAAGAGACCCAGTACTTC. This encodes CASSYQTGSEETQYF.

V usage is TRBV27 and J usage is TRBJ2-2, with TRBD2 matching 10 bases. Trimming took 2 bases from V and 5 from J; bases not matched to a gene: 11. CDR1 and CDR2 from the germline V gene are MNHEY and SMNVEV (reference sequence). The CDR3 contains 18 residues. The CDR3 loop reads CASSLGGSGRPGTGELFF. CDR3 DNA: TGTGCCAGCAGTTTAGGGGGTAGCGGGAGGCCCGGTACCGGGGAGCTGTTTTTT.

For the CDR3, the DNA is TGTGCCAGCAGCTTCCCGCTAGCGGCCTCCTACGAGCAGTACTTC. This codes for CASSFPLAASYEQYF. This chain uses TRBV7-2 with TRBJ2-7; TRBD2 aligns across 7 bases. Looked up from germline, CDR1 is SGHTA and CDR2 is FQGNSA. With 3 bases clipped from V and 0 bases from J, the junction kept 5 bases outside the gene matches. The CDR3 has 15 residues. The whole variable domain, filled in from reference TRBV7-2 and TRBJ2-7, reads GAGVSQSPSNKVTEKGKDVELRCDPISGHTALYWYRQSLGQGLEFLIYFQGNSAPDKSGLPSDRFSAERTGGSVSTLTIQRTQQEDSAVYLCASSFPLAASYEQYFGPGTRLTVT.

V and J are TRBV7-3 and TRBJ2-5; D gene uncertain. Matching the DNA end better, TRBJ2-7 makes the J call doubtful. The CDR3 has 14 amino acids. Germline V lookup: CDR1 SGHTA, CDR2 FQGTGA. In nucleotides, the CDR3 is TGTGCCAGCAGTTTTGGATCCGGGTCCTACGAGCAGTACTTC. It translates to CASSFGSGSYEQYF.

The chain carries TRBV25-1 and TRBJ2-5, with 11 nucleotides matching TRBD2. Trimming at V came to 3 bases and at J to 8 bases, leaving 8 bases not matched to a gene. Germline V gene data show CDR1 as MGHDK and CDR2 as SYGVNS. The length of the CDR3 is 15 residues. The DNA of the CDR3 is TGTGCCAGCAGTGATTTAACTAGCGGGGGTAGAACCCAGTACTTC. Amino acids: CASSDLTSGGRTQYF.

CDR3 nucleotide sequence: TGTGCCAGTAGTACTGACAGGGCGAACACTGAAGCTTTCTTT. Protein sequence: CASSTDRANTEAFF. The V gene is TRBV19, the J gene TRBJ1-1, with 7 bases aligning to TRBD1. Germline assignment: CDR1 LNHDA and CDR2 SQIVND (reference sequence). Trimming removed 4 bases from V and 1 base from J; junction bases left unmatched: 3. The CDR3 loop spans 14 amino acids.

This clone is medium-sized by share. V is TRBV7-9 and J is TRBJ2-7, with TRBD1 identical over 8 bases. V lost 1 base, J lost 0 bases, and 5 bases stayed unmatched. Germline CDR1 and CDR2: SEHNR and FQNEAQ (reference sequence). The CDR3 is made up of 16 amino acids. CDR3 sequence reads: CASSLGGQATSYEQYF. The DNA of the CDR3 is TGTGCCAGCAGCTTAGGGGGACAGGCCACCTCCTACGAGCAGTACTTC.

This clone was seen just once. The chain carries TRBV19 and TRBJ1-1, with 7 bases lining up with TRBD1. The V segment lost 7 bases and the J segment 1 base; nucleotides outside the gene matches: 9. Per the germline V gene, CDR1 is LNHDA and CDR2 is SQIVND (reference sequence). The length of the CDR3 is 15 residues. CDR3 region: CASTNWGTENTEAFF. CDR3 in DNA: TGTGCCAGTACCAATTGGGGGACAGAGAACACTGAAGCTTTCTTT.

The table lists this clone with a few counts. The J gene is TRBJ1-5, the V gene TRBV9; D is uncertain. Per germline, CDR1 SGDLS and CDR2 YYNGEE. Trimming took 0 bases from V and 3 from J, leaving 10 bases between them. This CDR3 is built from 15 residues. Written as DNA, the CDR3 is TGTGCCAGCAGCGTAGCGGGAACACCCAATCAGCCCCAGCATTTT. Protein: CASSVAGTPNQPQHF.

This clone was picked up one time. This chain connects TRBV19 to TRBJ1-1, with 9 bases aligning to TRBD1. Germline assignment: CDR1 LNHDA and CDR2 SQIVND (reference sequence). This CDR3 region has 15 residues. With V trimmed by 4 bases and J by 5 bases, 8 bases remained unmatched. As DNA, the CDR3 is TGTGCCAGTAGTAGACCGGGACAGGGAAGGACTGAAGCTTTCTTT. Amino acids: CASSRPGQGRTEAFF.

The chain employs TRBV5-1 and TRBJ2-7, with D perhaps TRBD2 (5 bases). This CDR3 region has 14 residues. V dropped 1 base and J dropped 3 bases, with 11 bases sitting between them. Germline CDR1 and CDR2: SGHRS and YFSETQ. The CDR3 loop reads CASSLIPGNYEQYF. The CDR3 nucleotides are TGCGCCAGCAGCTTGATACCGGGGAACTACGAGCAGTACTTC.